The T cell receptor beta chain described here comes from a study of blood T cell repertoires in COVID-19. In the study overall: Nucleic acid was either cDNA or gDNA, and it came from T cells, B-cell-depleted T cells, or PBMCs.

Per the germline V gene, CDR1 is SGHRS and CDR2 is YFSETQ. Between the trimmed V and J ends, which lost 2 bases and 6 bases, there was a span of 9 bases. This CDR3 is 14 amino acids long. Methods used by the authors: Nucleated cell counts were estimated from reference gene primer amplification. This table comes from immunoSEQ multiplex PCR, and its TCRdb copy is limited to in-frame clones, with some not included. That table furnishes V, J and clone size, whereas the DNA furnished D and trimming. The sample contains some 250,000 clones, around 90% of which appear only once. Sequencing was done on a sample of peripheral blood. The TCR sequence derives from a woman aged 25 to 39 with acute or convalescent COVID-19. The chain has TRBV5-1 and TRBJ1-6; tentative D call: TRBD1 (6 bases). CDR3 nucleotide sequence: TGCGCCAGCAGCTTTGGACAGCTTAATTCACCCCTCCACTTT. Its protein is CASSFGQLNSPLHF.